One sample yielded the 14 T cell receptor beta chains listed below, sequenced in a study of blood T cell repertoires in COVID-19. Measured with immunoSEQ multiplex PCR; TCRdb has only the in-frame clones, and not every one. The data show roughly 230,000 clones, 83% seen once. What was sequenced was peripheral blood. Receptors were obtained from a man between 40 and 49 years old with active or convalescent COVID-19.

V is TRBV6-1 and J is TRBJ1-5; D unresolved. The germline gives CDR1 MNHNS, CDR2 SASEGT. CDR3 size: 14 residues. V lost 0 bases to trimming and J lost 9 bases, with 12 bases between them. Here the CDR3 DNA reads TGTGCCAGCAGTGAAGCGCGGTCATTAAGGCCCCAGCATTTT. Its protein product is CASSEARSLRPQHF.

This clone appeared once. This chain connects TRBV5-6 to TRBJ1-1, with unresolved D. From germline, CDR1 is SGHDT and CDR2 YYEEEE. Trimming cost V 1 base and J 4 bases, with 11 bases left between them. The CDR3 runs to 14 residues. The CDR3 DNA sequence: TGTGCCAGCAGCTTGATCGGGGAGGGCACTGAAGCTTTCTTT. Encoded protein: CASSLIGEGTEAFF. The full variable domain, with the rest looked up from reference TRBV5-6 and TRBJ1-1, is DAGVTQSPTHLIKTRGQQVTLRCSPKSGHDTVSWYQQALGQGPQFIFQYYEEEERQRGNFPDRFSGHQFPNYSSELNVNALLLGDSALYLCASSLIGEGTEAFFGQGTRLTVV.

This chain connects TRBV6-1 to TRBJ2-3; TRBD2 agrees at 10 bases. Germline CDR1 MNHNS, CDR2 SASEGT. With 0 bases clipped from V and 2 bases from J, the junction kept 5 bases outside the gene matches. There are 17 residues in the CDR3. Here the CDR3 reads CASSEAPAGGFTDTQYF. The DNA for the CDR3 is TGTGCCAGCAGTGAAGCGCCAGCGGGAGGGTTCACAGATACGCAGTATTTT.

The chain carries TRBV7-9 and TRBJ2-1, with 7 bases aligning to TRBD2. Trimming at V came to 8 bases and at J to 2 bases, leaving 9 bases not matched to a gene. CDR3 length: 15 residues. Germline V gene sequence: CDR1 SEHNR, CDR2 FQNEAQ (reference sequence). CDR3 loop: CASETSRGAYNEQFF. As DNA, the CDR3 is TGTGCCAGCGAAACGTCCCGGGGGGCCTACAATGAGCAGTTCTTC.

V is TRBV5-1 and J is TRBJ1-4, with 7 bases identical to TRBD1. Germline loops: CDR1 SGHRS, CDR2 YFSETQ. The CDR3 runs 14 residues. The V segment lost 3 bases and the J segment 4 bases; nucleotides outside the gene matches: 3. CDR3 DNA sequence: TGCGCCAGCAGCTCGGGACAGTATAATGAAAAACTGTTTTTT. Protein: CASSSGQYNEKLFF.

This clone was found a few times. The genes are TRBV7-8 and TRBJ2-5; the D gene is possibly TRBD2 (5 bases). V was cut by 1 base and J by 4 bases, with 16 bases left in between. The CDR3 loop spans 16 amino acids. Germline CDR1 and CDR2: SGHVS and FQNEAQ. The CDR3 loop reads CASSLDPSLGGETQYF. CDR3 bases: TGTGCCAGCAGCTTAGACCCCTCACTAGGTGGAGAGACCCAGTACTTC.

As for this clone: The junction departs from germline at one end; a sequencing error may be responsible. This chain joins TRBV3-1 (or the pseudogene TRBV3-2) and TRBJ1-2, with unresolved D. The CDR3 runs to 12 residues. CDR1 and CDR2 (germline): LGHDT, YNNKEL (reference sequence). DNA for the CDR3: TGTGCCAGCAGCCAAGGAGAGGTAGGCTGCACCTTC. Amino acids: CASSQGEVGCTF.

The chain links TRBV6-5 to TRBJ1-5; TRBD1 matches at 9 bases. From germline, CDR1 is MNHEY and CDR2 SVGAGI. Trimming at V came to 7 bases and at J to 8 bases, leaving 12 bases not matched to a gene. The CDR3 is 15 residues long. The CDR3 loop is CASKNTGTGIEPQHF. CDR3 bases: TGTGCCAGCAAAAATACGGGGACAGGGATCGAGCCCCAGCATTTT.

V gene TRBV7-9 combines with J gene TRBJ2-1, with 9 bases aligning to TRBD2. Germline V gives CDR1 SEHNR, CDR2 FQNEAQ (reference sequence). J lost 4 bases, V lost 2 bases, and 3 bases had no gene match. This CDR3 contains 15 residues. The CDR3 nucleotides are TGTGCCAGCAGCTTAAGCGGGGGGAGATACAATGAGCAGTTCTTC. Translation gives CASSLSGGRYNEQFF.

The chain combines TRBV29-1 with TRBJ2-3; 8 bases are a match to TRBD1. Germline assignment: CDR1 SQVTM and CDR2 ANQGSEA. This CDR3 has 13 amino acids. After removal of 7 bases from V and 1 base from J, the junction contained 4 bases not matched to a gene. CDR3 DNA sequence: TGCAGCGGGACAGGGACCCGCACAGATACGCAGTATTTT. Residues: CSGTGTRTDTQYF.

The chain couples TRBV30 to TRBJ2-7; D ambiguous. The CDR3 is 12 amino acids. Germline V CDR1 and CDR2: GTSNPN, SVGIG (reference sequence). Trimming shortened V by 2 bases and J by 2 bases, and 7 bases separated the two germline ends. In DNA, the CDR3 is TGTGCCTGGAGTTTTAACACCTACGAGCAGTACTTC. Its translation is CAWSFNTYEQYF.

The chain joins TRBV5-1 to TRBJ2-3; 10 bases align to TRBD2. The CDR3 has 15 amino acids. V shed 6 bases and J 4 bases; nucleotides not matched to a gene: 8. Germline V lookup: CDR1 SGHRS, CDR2 YFSETQ. The CDR3 here is CASTQSGRAADTQYF. The CDR3 nucleotides read TGCGCCAGCACCCAGAGCGGGAGGGCGGCAGATACGCAGTATTTT.

V and J are TRBV4-1 and TRBJ2-1; D not certain. The V end was cut by 1 base, the J end by 0 bases, with 7 bases between. The length of the CDR3 is 15 residues. CDR1 and CDR2 (germline): MGHRA, YSYEKL. CDR3 amino acids: CASSQAYPSYNEQFF. DNA of the CDR3: TGCGCCAGCAGCCAAGCCTACCCCTCCTACAATGAGCAGTTCTTC.

The V gene is TRBV6-4, the J gene TRBJ1-2, with a weak D call TRBD1 (5 bases). Germline CDR1 is MRHNA and CDR2 is SNTAGT. The CDR3 runs 15 residues. V gave up 3 bases and J gave up 2 bases, with 13 bases separating them. DNA of the CDR3: TGTGCCAGCAGTGAAGAGGCAGGGTGGAACTATGGCTACACCTTC. It encodes CASSEEAGWNYGYTF.